Below, 10 T cell receptor beta chains from the same sample are listed, as sequenced in a study of CXCR3-negative and CXCR3-positive naive CD8 T cells. Whole-study findings and limits: CXCR3-negative naive cells had less hydrophobic TRB CDR3s than did CXCR3-positive naive cells.

The TRB libraries of cDNA were built by UMI-labeled 5' RACE. TCRdb reprocessed the 5' RACE reads, keeping one entry per CDR3 protein, no DNA. In all, the sample yields 130,000 or so distinct CDR3 sequences. No antigen has been identified for these receptors. Sequencing was performed on naive CXCR3+ CD8+ T cells from blood. The subset here: CD45RO-CCR7+CD27+CD95- naive CD8+ T cells expressing CXCR3 (TNR3+). These receptors were collected from a human donor in good health. Some clones in this sample may be carry-over from other donors' samples.

The V call is TRBV4-1, the J call TRBJ2-2; TCRdb picks TRBD2, but there is no DNA to check that call. The CDR3 runs 17 residues. CDR1 is MGHRA and CDR2 is YSYEKL in the germline V gene. The CDR3 sequence: CASSQRLTGTSTGELFF.

This CDR3 reads CASSGRGARGNQPQHF. The J gene is TRBJ1-5, the V gene TRBV10-1; TCRdb picks TRBD1, but there is no DNA to check that call. Germline assignment: CDR1 WNHNN and CDR2 SYGVQD (reference sequence). The CDR3 has 16 amino acids.

J is TRBJ1-1 and V is TRBV29-1; as DNA is missing, the TRBD1 call by TCRdb cannot be tested. The CDR3 loop spans 14 amino acids. Looked up from germline, CDR1 is SQVTM and CDR2 is ANQGSEA. CDR3 sequence reads: CSGTGTGEGTEAFF.

The chain has TRBV6-2 or TRBV6-3 and TRBJ1-1; TCRdb indicates TRBD1, and absent DNA this call remains unverified. The germline gives CDR1 MNHEY, CDR2 SVGEGT. The CDR3 totals 20 residues. The CDR3 is CASSFLRIPGAGSKNTEAFF.

V usage is TRBV10-1 and J usage is TRBJ2-1; TCRdb selects TRBD1, and the lack of DNA leaves this call unchecked. Germline CDR1 WNHNN, CDR2 SYGVQD (reference sequence). This CDR3 has 15 amino acids. CDR3 loop: CASSESTRVNNEQFF.

The V gene is TRBV7-9, the J gene TRBJ2-7. Germline CDR1 reads SEHNR; CDR2 reads FQNEAQ (reference sequence). This CDR3 has 13 amino acids. CDR3 protein: CASSSPASYEQYF.

V and J are TRBV7-9 and TRBJ2-3; TCRdb proposes TRBD2, but this gene call is untestable without DNA. The CDR3 covers 15 residues. The germline V gene encodes CDR1 SEHNR and CDR2 FQNEAQ (reference sequence). This chain's CDR3 is CASSLFGGSTDTQYF. Complete variable domain (other parts from reference TRBV7-9 and TRBJ2-3): DTGVSQNPRHKITKRGQNVTFRCDPISEHNRLYWYRQTLGQGPEFLTYFQNEAQLEKSRLLSDRFSAERPKGSFSTLEIQRTEQGDSAMYLCASSLFGGSTDTQYFGPGTRLTVL.

The chain employs TRBV4-2 and TRBJ2-1. Germline CDR1 is LGHNA and CDR2 is YNFKEQ. This CDR3 is built from 12 residues. CDR3 in amino acids: CASSQINNEQFF.

The genes are TRBV7-9 and TRBJ1-1; the D call from TCRdb, TRBD1, cannot be confirmed without DNA. The CDR3 contains 16 residues. The germline CDR1 and CDR2 sequences are SEHNR and FQNEAQ (reference sequence). CDR3 residues: CASSARTGPMNTEAFF.

The chain combines TRBV10-3 with TRBJ2-5; TCRdb picks TRBD1, but there is no DNA to check that call. CDR1 is ENHRY, CDR2 SYGVKD, per germline. CDR3 length: 12 amino acids. CDR3 in amino acids: CAISDRVETQYF.